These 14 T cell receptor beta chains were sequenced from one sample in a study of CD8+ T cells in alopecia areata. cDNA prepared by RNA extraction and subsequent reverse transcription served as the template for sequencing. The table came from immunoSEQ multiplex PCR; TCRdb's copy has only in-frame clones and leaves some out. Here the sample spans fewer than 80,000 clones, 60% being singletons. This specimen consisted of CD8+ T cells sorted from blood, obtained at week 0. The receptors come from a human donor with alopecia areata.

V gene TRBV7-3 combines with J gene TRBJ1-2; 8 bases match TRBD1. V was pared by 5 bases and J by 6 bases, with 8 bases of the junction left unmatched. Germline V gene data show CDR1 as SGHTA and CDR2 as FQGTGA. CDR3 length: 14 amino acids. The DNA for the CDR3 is TGTGCCAGCAGCCTTCAGGACAGGGAGGATGGCTACACCTTC. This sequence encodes CASSLQDREDGYTF. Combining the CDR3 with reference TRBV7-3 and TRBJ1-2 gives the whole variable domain GAGVSQTPSNKVTEKGKYVELRCDPISGHTALYWYRQSLGQGPEFLIYFQGTGAADDSGLPNDRFFAVRPEGSVSTLKIQRTERGDSAVYLCASSLQDREDGYTFGSGTRLTVV.

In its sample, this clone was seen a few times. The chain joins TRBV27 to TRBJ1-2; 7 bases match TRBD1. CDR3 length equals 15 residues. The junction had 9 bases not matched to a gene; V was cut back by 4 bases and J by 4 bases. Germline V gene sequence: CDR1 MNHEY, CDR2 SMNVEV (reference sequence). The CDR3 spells CASSSAQGLAYGYTF. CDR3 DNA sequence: TGTGCCAGCAGTTCGGCACAGGGGTTAGCCTATGGCTACACCTTC.

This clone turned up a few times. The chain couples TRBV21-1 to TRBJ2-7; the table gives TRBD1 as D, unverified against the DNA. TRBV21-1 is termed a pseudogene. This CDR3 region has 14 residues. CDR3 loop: CASSSRQGWREQYF. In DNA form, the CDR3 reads TGTGCCAGCAGCAGTCGACAGGGGTGGCGCGAGCAGTACTTC.

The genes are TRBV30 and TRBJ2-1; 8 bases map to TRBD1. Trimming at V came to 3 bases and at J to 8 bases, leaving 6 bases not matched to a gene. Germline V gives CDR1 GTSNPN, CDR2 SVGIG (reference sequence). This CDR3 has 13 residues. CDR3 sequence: CAWRYRGVDEQFF. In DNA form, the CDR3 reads TGTGCCTGGAGATACAGGGGGGTCGATGAGCAGTTCTTC.

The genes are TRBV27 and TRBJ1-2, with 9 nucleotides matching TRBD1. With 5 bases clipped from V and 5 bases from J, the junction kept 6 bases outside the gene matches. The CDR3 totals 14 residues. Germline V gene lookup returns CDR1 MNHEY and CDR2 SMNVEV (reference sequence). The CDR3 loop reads CASSTTGGGYGYTF. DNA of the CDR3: TGTGCCAGCAGTACTACAGGGGGCGGTTATGGCTACACCTTC.

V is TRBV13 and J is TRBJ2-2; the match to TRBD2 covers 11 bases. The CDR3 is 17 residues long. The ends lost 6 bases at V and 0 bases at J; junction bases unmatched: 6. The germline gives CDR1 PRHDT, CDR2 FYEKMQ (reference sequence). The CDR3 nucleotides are TGTGCCAGCAGTGACCTACTAGCGGGGGCGAACACCGGGGAGCTGTTTTTT. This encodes CASSDLLAGANTGELFF.

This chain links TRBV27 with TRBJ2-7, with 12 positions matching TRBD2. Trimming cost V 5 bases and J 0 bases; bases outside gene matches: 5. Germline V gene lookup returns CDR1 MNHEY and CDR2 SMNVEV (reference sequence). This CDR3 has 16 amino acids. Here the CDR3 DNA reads TGTGCCAGCAGTACGCGGACTAGCGGGACCTCCTACGAGCAGTACTTC. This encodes CASSTRTSGTSYEQYF.

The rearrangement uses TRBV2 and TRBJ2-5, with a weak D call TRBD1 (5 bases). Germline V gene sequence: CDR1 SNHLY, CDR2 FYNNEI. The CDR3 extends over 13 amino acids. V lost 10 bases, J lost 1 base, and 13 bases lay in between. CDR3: CAIAGRGQETQYF. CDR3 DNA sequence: TGTGCCATCGCTGGTAGGGGCCAAGAGACCCAGTACTTC.

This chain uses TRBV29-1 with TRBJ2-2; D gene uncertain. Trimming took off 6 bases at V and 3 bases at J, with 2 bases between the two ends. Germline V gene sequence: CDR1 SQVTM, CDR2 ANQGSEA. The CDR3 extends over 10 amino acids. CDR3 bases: TGCAGCGTCTACACCGGGGAGCTGTTTTTT. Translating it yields CSVYTGELFF.

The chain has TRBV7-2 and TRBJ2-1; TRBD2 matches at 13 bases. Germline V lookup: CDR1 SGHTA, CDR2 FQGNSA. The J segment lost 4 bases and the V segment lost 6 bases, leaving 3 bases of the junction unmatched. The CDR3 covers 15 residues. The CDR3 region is CASRLAGGTYNEQFF. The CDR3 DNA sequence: TGTGCCAGCAGACTAGCGGGGGGGACATACAATGAGCAGTTCTTC.

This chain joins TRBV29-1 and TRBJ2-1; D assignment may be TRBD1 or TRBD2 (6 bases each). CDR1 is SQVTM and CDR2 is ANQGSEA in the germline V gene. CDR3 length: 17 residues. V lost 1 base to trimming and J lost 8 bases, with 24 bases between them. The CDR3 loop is CSVEAYLTGGSGDEQFF. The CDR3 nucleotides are TGCAGCGTTGAAGCCTACTTGACAGGAGGTTCGGGGGATGAGCAGTTCTTC.

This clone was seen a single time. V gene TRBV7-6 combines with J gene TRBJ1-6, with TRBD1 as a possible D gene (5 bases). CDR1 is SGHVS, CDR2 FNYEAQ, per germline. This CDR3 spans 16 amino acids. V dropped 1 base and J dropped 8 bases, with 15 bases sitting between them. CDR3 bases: TGTGCCAGCAGCTTAGGACTCATCCTGGGGGATTCACCCCTCCACTTT. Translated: CASSLGLILGDSPLHF.

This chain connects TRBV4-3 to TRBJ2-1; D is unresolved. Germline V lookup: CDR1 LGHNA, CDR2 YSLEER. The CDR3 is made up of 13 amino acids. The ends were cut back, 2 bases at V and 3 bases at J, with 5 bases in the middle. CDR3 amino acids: CASSQSIYNEQFF. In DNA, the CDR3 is TGCGCCAGCAGCCAAAGTATCTACAATGAGCAGTTCTTC.

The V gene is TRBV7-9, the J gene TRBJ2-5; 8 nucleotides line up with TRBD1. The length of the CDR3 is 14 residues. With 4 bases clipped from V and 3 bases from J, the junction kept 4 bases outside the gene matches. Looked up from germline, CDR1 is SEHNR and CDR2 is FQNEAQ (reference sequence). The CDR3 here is CASSSRDRKETQYF. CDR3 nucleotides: TGTGCCAGCAGCTCCCGGGACAGGAAAGAGACCCAGTACTTC.